This entry lists 29 T cell receptor beta chains sequenced from one sample in a study of identical twins. TCRdb re-analysed the 5' RACE reads in MiXCR, keeping a single row per CDR3 protein. The table shows some 690,000 distinct CDR3 sequences, with roughly 20% occurring only once. This sample was shared with a second study, whose subject was T cells expressing NK-cell markers.

The sample comprised PBMCs. The receptors stem from a woman aged 18-35 years in good health.

The V and J genes are TRBV5-6 and TRBJ2-3; 8 bases fit TRBD2. The CDR3 totals 13 residues. Trimming took 2 bases from V and 6 from J; bases not matched to a gene: 2. The germline V gene has CDR1 SGHDT and CDR2 YYEEEE. DNA of the CDR3: TGTGCCAGCAGCTTCGAGCGGGGGGATACGCAGTATTTT. Residues: CASSFERGDTQYF. The whole variable domain, remainder taken from reference TRBV5-6 and TRBJ2-3, is DAGVTQSPTHLIKTRGQQVTLRCSPKSGHDTVSWYQQALGQGPQFIFQYYEEEERQRGNFPDRFSGHQFPNYSSELNVNALLLGDSALYLCASSFERGDTQYFGPGTRLTVL.

This clonotype was counted at least ten times. The chain employs TRBV12-3 or TRBV12-4 and TRBJ1-5, with TRBD1 as a possible D gene (5 bases). The CDR3 extends over 14 amino acids. V was clipped by 1 base and J by 7 bases, with 11 bases between them. In DNA, the CDR3 is TGTGCCAGCAGTTTAGGTGGGGGAAGACAGCCCCAGCATTTT. This sequence encodes CASSLGGGRQPQHF.

This clonotype has a count of ten or more. The V gene is TRBV29-1, the J gene TRBJ2-3; D could derive from TRBD1 or TRBD2 (5 bases each). Germline V lookup: CDR1 SQVTM, CDR2 ANQGSEA. This CDR3 is 12 amino acids long. The CDR3 DNA reads as TGCACCGGGGCGGCTAGCACAGATACGCAGTATTTT. This gives the protein CTGAASTDTQYF.

With respect to this clonotype: The junction departs from germline at one end; a sequencing error may be responsible. The chain joins TRBV9 to TRBJ1-6; D gene unclear. Germline CDR1 and CDR2: SGDLS and YYNGEE. This CDR3 comprises 15 residues. The CDR3 nucleotides are TGCGCCAGCAGCGTAGGGCAGGTGCTTGTGTCACCCCTCCACTTT. This gives the protein CASSVGQVLVSPLHF.

The chain combines TRBV6-1 with TRBJ2-2, with no clear D. V lost 8 bases to trimming and J lost 2 bases, with 9 bases between them. The CDR3 contains 13 residues. Germline V gene sequence: CDR1 MNHNS, CDR2 SASEGT. CDR3 nucleotide sequence: TGTGCCAGCGCCGGACCCAACACCGGGGAGCTGTTTTTT. This gives the protein CASAGPNTGELFF.

This chain connects TRBV20-1 to TRBJ2-5; no clear D gene. In germline, CDR1 is DFQATT, CDR2 SNEGSKA (reference sequence). This CDR3 has 11 residues. V was pared by 6 bases and J by 5 bases, with 10 bases between. The CDR3 DNA follows: TGCAGTGCGGGCCCCGGGGAGACCCAGTACTTC. It codes for CSAGPGETQYF.

This clonotype was counted only a few times. This chain joins TRBV4-3 and TRBJ2-5; 7 bases match TRBD1. The trim removed 4 bases at V and 0 bases at J, leaving 2 bases unmatched. Germline lookup yields CDR1 LGHNA and CDR2 YSLEER. The CDR3 is 14 amino acids. CDR3 protein: CASSRDSYQETQYF. The CDR3 DNA follows: TGCGCCAGCAGCCGGGACAGCTACCAAGAGACCCAGTACTTC.

The table lists this clonotype with a few counts. The chain uses TRBV7-2 and TRBJ1-4, with a possible D match to TRBD1 (5 bases). The CDR3 is 14 residues long. V lost 7 bases and J lost 3, with 12 bases in between. CDR1 and CDR2 from the germline V gene are SGHTA and FQGNSA. The CDR3 reads CASTSRGSNEKLFF. CDR3 coding DNA: TGTGCCAGCACCTCAAGGGGATCTAATGAAAAACTGTTTTTT.

This clonotype was recorded at least ten times. The J gene is TRBJ1-2, the V gene TRBV7-2; no reliable D call. V was cut by 5 bases and J by 3 bases, with 7 bases left in between. This CDR3 has 12 residues. CDR1 is SGHTA and CDR2 is FQGNSA in the germline V gene. DNA for the CDR3: TGTGCCAGCAGCGTTGGGGACTATGGCTACACCTTC. This translates into CASSVGDYGYTF. The variable domain in full, completed from reference TRBV7-2 and TRBJ1-2, reads GAGVSQSPSNKVTEKGKDVELRCDPISGHTALYWYRQSLGQGLEFLIYFQGNSAPDKSGLPSDRFSAERTGGSVSTLTIQRTQQEDSAVYLCASSVGDYGYTFGSGTRLTVV.

This clonotype has just a few counts. The V call is TRBV20-1, the J call TRBJ1-1; weak D call: TRBD1 (5 bases). The CDR3 loop spans 14 amino acids. The germline V and J ends were trimmed by 5 bases and 5 bases, with 18 bases remaining between them. Germline loops: CDR1 DFQATT, CDR2 SNEGSKA (reference sequence). For the CDR3, the DNA is TGCAGTGCTCTGAGGGCAGGGCCGGGGACTGAAGCTTTCTTT. Residues: CSALRAGPGTEAFF.

This clonotype has only a few counts. The rearrangement joins TRBV29-1 to TRBJ2-1, with 11 bases aligning to TRBD2. Germline CDR1 and CDR2: SQVTM and ANQGSEA. The V and J ends lost 6 bases and 1 base, in that order; junction bases with no gene match: 5. CDR3 length: 15 amino acids. CDR3: CSVGTSGGSYNEQFF. The CDR3, as DNA: TGCAGCGTGGGGACTAGCGGAGGGTCCTACAATGAGCAGTTCTTC.

In this sample, this clonotype turned up many times. The chain is built from TRBV10-3 and TRBJ2-2; possible D gene TRBD2, 6 bases. The V gene's germline CDR1 is ENHRY and CDR2 SYGVKD. Trimming removed 4 bases at V and 4 bases at J, with 13 bases between. The CDR3 is 15 residues long. CDR3 bases: TGTGCCATCAGTGTCGGCGGGGCAAGCACCGGGGAGCTGTTTTTT. Encoded protein: CAISVGGASTGELFF.

The chain couples TRBV7-3 to TRBJ2-1; D is unresolved. V shed 1 base and J shed 3 bases, with 10 bases lying between them. This CDR3 is built from 15 residues. CDR1 and CDR2 (germline): SGHTA, FQGTGA. The CDR3 here is CASSLNGAGYNEQFF. DNA for the CDR3: TGTGCCAGCAGCTTAAATGGAGCCGGCTACAATGAGCAGTTCTTC. Combining the CDR3 with reference TRBV7-3 and TRBJ2-1 gives the whole variable domain GAGVSQTPSNKVTEKGKYVELRCDPISGHTALYWYRQSLGQGPEFLIYFQGTGAADDSGLPNDRFFAVRPEGSVSTLKIQRTERGDSAVYLCASSLNGAGYNEQFFGPGTRLTVL.

The chain links TRBV29-1 to TRBJ2-1, with no clear D. This CDR3 comprises 13 residues. Germline V gene data show CDR1 as SQVTM and CDR2 as ANQGSEA. Trimming stripped 7 bases from V and 2 bases from J, with 12 bases between. CDR3 DNA: TGCAGCGAAAAAACCGGCGCCTACAATGAGCAGTTCTTC. Its protein is CSEKTGAYNEQFF.

The chain couples TRBV7-9 to TRBJ2-7; D assignment may be TRBD1 or TRBD2 (5 bases each). Per the germline V gene, CDR1 is SEHNR and CDR2 is FQNEAQ (reference sequence). V was cut by 4 bases and J by 5 bases, with 18 bases left in between. CDR3 length: 15 residues. DNA for the CDR3: TGTGCCAGCAGCTGGGCTGACGCGAGGGGCCACGAGCAGTACTTC. It encodes CASSWADARGHEQYF.

There are a few counts of this clonotype. The rearrangement links TRBV20-1 to TRBJ1-5; 8 nucleotides line up with TRBD1. The junction had 6 bases not matched to a gene; V was cut back by 1 base and J by 4 bases. The germline V gene has CDR1 DFQATT and CDR2 SNEGSKA (reference sequence). The CDR3 consists of 15 residues. The CDR3: CSARAGTGFNQPQHF. The CDR3 DNA is TGCAGTGCTAGAGCCGGGACAGGATTTAATCAGCCCCAGCATTTT.

This clonotype was observed a few times. The rearrangement joins TRBV12-3 or TRBV12-4 to TRBJ2-7; the match to TRBD1 covers 9 bases. The CDR3 is 14 residues long. J lost 4 bases, V lost 3 bases, and 4 bases had no gene match. Here the CDR3 DNA reads TGTGCCAGCAGTTTTTGGGACAGGGTGTACGAGCAGTACTTC. Its translation is CASSFWDRVYEQYF.

In this sample, this clonotype turned up once. J is TRBJ2-1 and V is TRBV7-8, with D perhaps matching TRBD1 (6 bases). The V gene lost 7 bases and the J gene lost 4 bases, with 17 bases spanning the gap. Germline V gene lookup returns CDR1 SGHVS and CDR2 FQNEAQ. This CDR3 contains 15 residues. CDR3 DNA sequence: TGTGCCAGCAACCTCGGGAACAGGGAATACAATGAGCAGTTCTTC. Translating gives CASNLGNREYNEQFF.

This clonotype has just a few counts. CDR3 loop: CSASHPRAGADYGYTF. The DNA of the CDR3 is TGCAGTGCTAGCCACCCCCGGGCAGGGGCCGACTATGGCTACACCTTC. The rearrangement uses TRBV20-1 and TRBJ1-2; maybe TRBD1 (6 bases). The CDR3 extends over 16 amino acids. The germline CDR1 and CDR2 sequences are DFQATT and SNEGSKA (reference sequence). V was cut by 3 bases and J by 3 bases, with 20 bases left in between.

This clonotype was detected only a few times. The chain employs TRBV6-1 and TRBJ1-1, with no clear D. The CDR3 covers 15 residues. Germline CDR1 and CDR2: MNHNS and SASEGT. The V and J ends lost 7 bases and 0 bases respectively, with 15 bases between them. The CDR3 loop reads CASTYPAGMNTEAFF. CDR3 sequence (DNA): TGTGCCAGCACCTACCCCGCAGGAATGAACACTGAAGCTTTCTTT.

J is TRBJ2-7 and V is TRBV25-1; tentative D call: TRBD2 (5 bases). The germline V gene encodes CDR1 MGHDK and CDR2 SYGVNS. Trimming cost V 6 bases and J 3 bases, with 15 bases left between them. The CDR3 spans 14 residues. The CDR3 nucleotides are TGTGCCAGCAGCTCCGCACGTGGGAGCTACGAGCAGTACTTC. Its translation is CASSSARGSYEQYF.

The V gene is TRBV4-3, the J gene TRBJ2-3, with 11 nucleotides matching TRBD2. The trim removed 3 bases at V and 4 bases at J, leaving 12 bases unmatched. Germline lookup yields CDR1 LGHNA and CDR2 YSLEER. The CDR3 spans 18 residues. In nucleotides, the CDR3 is TGCGCCAGCAGCCACACCGACGTAAGACTAGCGGGATCAGATACGCAGTATTTT. Its translation: CASSHTDVRLAGSDTQYF.

This clonotype was seen ten or more times. The chain links TRBV10-3 to TRBJ2-1, with D possibly TRBD1 on 6 matching bases. CDR1 and CDR2 (germline): ENHRY, SYGVKD. V lost 6 bases and J lost 2, with 11 bases in between. The CDR3 is made up of 14 amino acids. For the CDR3, the DNA is TGTGCCATCAGGAGGGGGATTACCTACAATGAGCAGTTCTTC. Its translation is CAIRRGITYNEQFF.

This clonotype has a count of ten or more. J is TRBJ2-7 and V is TRBV20-1; TRBD1 aligns across 7 bases. The CDR3 spans 13 residues. CDR1 is DFQATT, CDR2 SNEGSKA, per germline (reference sequence). The V gene end was trimmed by 3 bases and the J gene end by 2 bases; junction bases not matched to a gene: 4. For the CDR3, the DNA is TGCAGTGCTAGTAAGGGGGCTCCCTACGAGCAGTACTTC. This encodes CSASKGAPYEQYF.

The chain is built from TRBV7-9 and TRBJ2-5; 9 bases are shared with TRBD1. CDR1 is SEHNR, CDR2 FQNEAQ, per germline (reference sequence). Trimming cost V 6 bases and J 1 base; bases outside gene matches: 3. CDR3 length: 14 amino acids. The CDR3 region is CASRGQGGQETQYF. For the CDR3, the DNA is TGTGCCAGCAGGGGACAGGGTGGCCAAGAGACCCAGTACTTC.

This clonotype has ten or more counts. The rearrangement joins TRBV20-1 to TRBJ1-5; 11 bases match TRBD1. V was pared by 3 bases and J by 2 bases, with 6 bases of the junction left unmatched. This CDR3 region has 16 residues. Germline V gene data show CDR1 as DFQATT and CDR2 as SNEGSKA (reference sequence). The DNA for the CDR3 is TGCAGTGCTAGGGCGACGGGACAGGGGGGCAATCAGCCCCAGCATTTT. It yields the protein CSARATGQGGNQPQHF.

The table lists this clonotype with many counts. This rearrangement joins TRBV12-3 or TRBV12-4 to TRBJ2-5; 8 positions agree with TRBD1. V lost 4 bases to trimming and J lost 8 bases; unmatched junction nucleotides: 12. The CDR3 totals 15 residues. CDR3 coding DNA: TGTGCCAGCAGTTCCCAGGACAGGGTTAGAAGCACCCAGTACTTC. This gives the protein CASSSQDRVRSTQYF.

This clonotype has only a few counts. The V call is TRBV6-5, the J call TRBJ1-1; a weak D match, TRBD1 (5 bases). V dropped 8 bases and J dropped 6 bases, with 10 bases sitting between them. CDR3 size: 11 residues. CDR1 is MNHEY, CDR2 SVGAGI, per germline. CDR3 DNA sequence: TGTGCCAGCGTGCAGGGAGCTGAAGCTTTCTTT. Residues: CASVQGAEAFF.

This clonotype was seen a few times. The CDR3 loop reads CAIRGDGYTEAFF. The CDR3 DNA sequence: TGTGCCATCAGGGGGGACGGGTACACTGAAGCTTTCTTT. The chain combines TRBV10-3 with TRBJ1-1, with TRBD1 as a possible D gene (5 bases). Trimming took 6 bases from V and 3 from J, leaving 11 bases between them. Germline loops: CDR1 ENHRY, CDR2 SYGVKD. The CDR3 spans 13 residues.